These T cell receptor beta chains were read from a single sample in a study of OX40 agonist ivuxolimab in advanced cancers. Clones were sequenced by immunoSEQ multiplex PCR, and TCRdb holds only the in-frame ones, with some missing. The sample consists of some 80,000 clones, about 90% of them appearing once. The specimen comprised CD4+ or CD8+ T cells sorted from blood, sampled in a trial of the OX40 agonist ivuxolimab. The receptor set was obtained from an adult with an advanced solid tumor such as melanoma, head and neck, liver or kidney cancer. Each CDR3 is given with its conserved first and last residue. A D gene is named only where the DNA matches it firmly. Clone size, where shown, is once, few, many, or a class for clones that have expanded.

>TRBJ1-5|TRBV2|-|-
TGTGCCAGCAGGAGACAGACAGGCCGCAATCAGCCCCAGCATTTT
CASRRQTGRNQPQHF
>TRBJ2-2|TRBV19|TRBD1|-
TGTGCCACACAGGGGCAGGGGCGGCCCGGGGAGCTGTTTTTT
CATQGQGRPGELFF
>TRBJ1-3|TRBV5-4|-|-
TGTGCCAGCAGTGAGGCGGAGGACCTCCCTCAGGGAAACACCATATATTTT
CASSEAEDLPQGNTIYF
>TRBJ1-2|TRBV19|TRBD1|once
TGTGCCAGTAGTATTGTGTCGGGACAGGGGGCCCGAAATGGCTACACCTTC
CASSIVSGQGARNGYTF
>TRBJ2-7|TRBV29-1|TRBD2|-
TGCAGCGTTTCAGCGGGGTACGAGCAGTACTTC
CSVSAGYEQYF
>TRBJ2-7|TRBV28|-|-
TGTGCCAGCAGTTTACAGGGGGGGCACGAGCAGTACTTC
CASSLQGGHEQYF
>TRBJ1-2|TRBV15|TRBD1|-
TGTGCCACCAGCAGAGAACGGGGGACAGGGGGCTACACCTTC
CATSRERGTGGYTF
>TRBJ2-7|TRBV7-2|TRBD2|-
TGTGCCAGCAGCTTAGAGGGCGGGAGGGCCTACGAGCAGTACTTC
CASSLEGGRAYEQYF
>TRBJ1-6|TRBV30|-|-
TGTGCCTGGAGTATGGGGGCGAGTAATTCACCCCTCCACTTT
CAWSMGASNSPLHF
>TRBJ2-1|TRBV19|-|-
TGTGCCAGTAGTATAGGGACAGTATCCTACAATGAGCAGTTCTTC
CASSIGTVSYNEQFF
>TRBJ2-7|TRBV5-1|TRBD2|many
TGCGCCAGCAGCTTGGGTATAGCGGGAGGATACGAGCAGTACTTC
CASSLGIAGGYEQYF